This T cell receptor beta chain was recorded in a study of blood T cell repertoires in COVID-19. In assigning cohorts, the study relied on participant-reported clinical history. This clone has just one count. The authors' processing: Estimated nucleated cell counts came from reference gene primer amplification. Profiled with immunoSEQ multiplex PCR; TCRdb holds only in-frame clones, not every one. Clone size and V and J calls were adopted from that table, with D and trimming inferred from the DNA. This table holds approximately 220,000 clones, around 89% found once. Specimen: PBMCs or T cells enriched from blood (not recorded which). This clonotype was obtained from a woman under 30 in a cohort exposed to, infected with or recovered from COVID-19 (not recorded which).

CDR3 nucleotides: TGCGCCAGCAGCTTGGGTGGGCGTGAGAACACTGAAGCTTTCTTT. Encoded protein: CASSLGGRENTEAFF. The V call is TRBV5-1, the J call TRBJ1-1, with D unresolved. Trimming removed 0 bases from V and 1 base from J, with 10 bases in between. This CDR3 is built from 15 residues. Per the germline V gene, CDR1 is SGHRS and CDR2 is YFSETQ.